The TCR beta chain under discussion was sequenced for a study of response to subunit inactivated influenza vaccine. With regard to this clonotype: Its antigen is as yet unknown.

The V end was cut by 1 base, the J end by 0 bases, with 19 bases between. Germline V gives CDR1 SGHAT, CDR2 FQDESV (reference sequence). This CDR3 has 18 residues. TCRdb redid the calling of the RT-PCR reads with MiXCR, one entry per CDR3 protein. This sample has about 240,000 distinct CDR3 sequences; roughly an eighth occur once, and the top ten carry more than 7%. Findings of the study overall: With each seasonal influenza vaccination, the authors suggested, few new T cells are recruited.

The sample was non-naive T cells sorted from PBMCs, taken around 14 days before vaccination. The clonotype comes from a man between 45 and 60 years old who received an inactivated influenza vaccine. This chain connects TRBV11-1 to TRBJ2-7; D ambiguous. Here the CDR3 DNA reads TGTGCCAGCAGCTTAGTCGAGAATCAATTGGGTAACTCCTACGAGCAGTACTTC. Its translation is CASSLVENQLGNSYEQYF.